This is a list of T cell receptor beta chains from one sample in a study of blood T cell repertoires in COVID-19. The assay was immunoSEQ multiplex PCR, and TCRdb's table has in-frame clones only and misses some. Of approximately 55,000 clones listed, about nine tenths are singletons. Sequences were obtained from peripheral blood. Receptors originate from a man aged 35 to 55 with acute or convalescent COVID-19. Each CDR3 is given with its conserved first and last residue.

j_gene | v_gene | CDR3aa
TRBJ1-6 | TRBV9 | CASSATGTVNSPLHF
TRBJ1-2 | TRBV20-1 | CSATRSGGYTF
TRBJ2-3 | TRBV7-7 | CASSLRQGDPDTQYF
TRBJ2-7 | TRBV27 | CASSLESRPTGANEQYF
TRBJ1-3 | TRBV11-2 | CASSSGISGNTIYF
TRBJ2-1 | TRBV5-1 | CASSAELAGGMQFF
TRBJ2-1 | TRBV6-5 | CASSSTRLINEQFF
TRBJ2-7 | TRBV9 | CASSVTTSGEPPEQYF
TRBJ2-1 | TRBV3-1/TRBV3-2 | CASSHGQGLDNEQFF
TRBJ2-2 | TRBV5-4 | CASSFGQGLGELFF
TRBJ2-1 | TRBV3-1/TRBV3-2 | CASRWGGPNNEQFF
TRBJ2-1 | TRBV11-2 | CASSHRTSGYNEQFF
TRBJ2-1 | TRBV10-2 | CASSTDRAEQFF
TRBJ2-5 | TRBV30 | CAWSGSSKETQYF
TRBJ2-1 | TRBV15 | CATSRDKLAGVLSQFF
TRBJ2-3 | TRBV7-3 | CASSLTSGVGDTQYF
TRBJ1-4 | TRBV4-1 | CASSQALGTEEKLFF
TRBJ2-7 | TRBV29-1 | CSVEDSSYEQYF
TRBJ2-2 | TRBV15 | CATSMGVNTGELFF
TRBJ1-1 | TRBV12-3/TRBV12-4 | CASSLGGGTEAFF
TRBJ2-2 | TRBV7-9 | CASSLDAAAGGKLFF
TRBJ2-1 | TRBV6-6 | CASRAMGLKEFF
TRBJ2-3 | TRBV7-3 | CASSLTSPTADTQYF
TRBJ1-1 | TRBV12-5 | CASGLGQMNTEAFF
TRBJ2-7 | TRBV5-1 | CASSLTSGSYEQYF
TRBJ2-1 | TRBV7-9 | CASSNGLAGLNEQFF
TRBJ2-5 | TRBV3-1/TRBV3-2 | CASSTGTGGAAVDF
TRBJ1-2 | TRBV9 | CASSVDGTGSYGYTF
TRBJ2-2 | TRBV5-5 | CASSLAGSNRGELFF
TRBJ2-2 | TRBV11-3 | CASSPHTGELFF
TRBJ2-7 | TRBV11-2 | CASSLGRTEYYEQYF
TRBJ2-5 | TRBV10-2 | CASSEVGSGMPGETQYF
TRBJ2-5 | TRBV5-4 | CASRSAGEGETQYF
TRBJ2-1 | TRBV10-3 | CAIRALAGGYNEQFF
TRBJ2-7 | TRBV6-5 | CASSRDRALGEQYF
TRBJ2-2 | TRBV30 | CAWSKNSGRGRTGELFF
TRBJ1-3 | TRBV5-1 | CASSLAGNSGNTIYF
TRBJ2-4 | TRBV6-2/TRBV6-3 | CASSFMTGGAKNIQYF
TRBJ2-7 | TRBV6-5 | CASLRPGGRVEQYF
TRBJ1-4 | TRBV15 | CATRVSGGGEKLFF
TRBJ2-5 | TRBV7-8 | CASSLKDSRETQYF
TRBJ2-7 | TRBV24-1 | CATSGSDREQYF
TRBJ2-7 | TRBV27 | CASTPRRGGLREQYF
TRBJ2-5 | TRBV5-1 | CASSFGTGGAMGETQYF
TRBJ1-1 | TRBV5-1 | CASNAVQGMNTEAFF
TRBJ2-3 | TRBV6-5 | CASSYQVGGADTQYF
TRBJ1-1 | TRBV18 | CASSPEGSSAFF
TRBJ2-2 | TRBV21-1 | CASSKGSGPRLSGELFF